A single sample gave rise to the 14 T cell receptor beta chains below, sequenced in a study of blood T cell repertoires in COVID-19. The data were produced by immunoSEQ multiplex PCR, yet TCRdb's version contains in-frame clones alone and is incomplete. The table includes 200,000 to 250,000 clones, about 80% detected once. Sequencing used peripheral blood. These receptors all come from a woman of 80 years or more with active or convalescent COVID-19.

This clone has just one count. The J gene is TRBJ2-3, the V gene TRBV28, with 8 bases aligning to TRBD2. The junction had 3 bases not matched to a gene; V was cut back by 2 bases and J by 2 bases. The germline V gene encodes CDR1 MDHEN and CDR2 SYDVKM. CDR3 length: 15 residues. CDR3 residues: CASSLTLADTDTQYF. The CDR3 DNA is TGTGCCAGCAGTTTAACACTAGCGGACACAGATACGCAGTATTTT.

V usage is TRBV6-6 and J usage is TRBJ2-2, with D maybe TRBD1 (6 bases). Germline V gene sequence: CDR1 MNHNY, CDR2 SVGAGI (reference sequence). The CDR3 has 15 residues. The V end was cut by 7 bases, the J end by 1 base, with 13 bases between. In nucleotides, the CDR3 is TGTGCCAGCATTTCCCTAGGGGGGAACACCGGGGAGCTGTTTTTT. It yields the protein CASISLGGNTGELFF.

This rearrangement joins TRBV2 to TRBJ1-2, with D uncertain. V lost 7 bases to trimming and J lost 8 bases, with 23 bases between them. In germline, CDR1 is SNHLY, CDR2 FYNNEI. The CDR3 has 15 amino acids. In DNA form, the CDR3 reads TGTGCCAGCACCCAAGCCAGGCTCATTGATTGGGGCTACACCTTC. It is translated as CASTQARLIDWGYTF.

The gene calls are TRBV9 and TRBJ2-7, with TRBD1 identical over 9 bases. Per germline, CDR1 SGDLS and CDR2 YYNGEE. With V trimmed by 3 bases and J by 2 bases, 12 bases remained unmatched. CDR3 length: 17 residues. The CDR3 region has the DNA TGTGCCAGCAGCGGGGAAAATGCGGGACAGGGAGCCTACGAGCAGTACTTC. It yields the protein CASSGENAGQGAYEQYF.

V gene TRBV5-1 combines with J gene TRBJ2-7; tentative D call: TRBD2 (6 bases). The CDR3 runs to 16 residues. Germline CDR1 and CDR2: SGHRS and YFSETQ. V was pared by 1 base and J by 5 bases, with 19 bases between. The CDR3 DNA sequence: TGCGCCAGCAGCTTGTCCGGAGGGACCATTTTCCACGAGCAGTACTTC. Protein product: CASSLSGGTIFHEQYF.

The chain carries TRBV4-1 and TRBJ2-7; TRBD1 matches at 9 bases. The CDR3 is 17 residues long. Looked up from germline, CDR1 is MGHRA and CDR2 is YSYEKL. The ends lost 0 bases at V and 3 bases at J; junction bases unmatched: 9. The CDR3 DNA sequence: TGCGCCAGCAGCCAAGATTGGGGGACAGGGCCTATCTACGAGCAGTACTTC. This translates into CASSQDWGTGPIYEQYF.

This rearrangement joins TRBV6-1 to TRBJ1-5; 9 positions agree with TRBD1. The CDR3 is 15 amino acids. Trimming at V came to 3 bases and at J to 2 bases, leaving 2 bases not matched to a gene. Per the germline V gene, CDR1 is MNHNS and CDR2 is SASEGT. The CDR3 loop reads CASSEGQGGNQPQHF. DNA for the CDR3: TGTGCCAGCAGTGAGGGACAGGGAGGCAATCAGCCCCAGCATTTT.

The V call is TRBV5-1, the J call TRBJ1-2; 8 positions match TRBD1. The germline V gene encodes CDR1 SGHRS and CDR2 YFSETQ. CDR3 size: 16 residues. Trimming cost V 4 bases and J 7 bases; bases outside gene matches: 15. CDR3: CASSDIRTGTGAGYTF. CDR3 DNA: TGCGCCAGCAGCGATATACGTACCGGGACAGGAGCTGGCTACACCTTC. Full variable domain (rest looked up from reference TRBV5-1 and TRBJ1-2): KAGVTQTPRYLIKTRGQQVTLSCSPISGHRSVSWYQQTPGQGLQFLFEYFSETQRNKGNFPGRFSGRQFSNSRSEMNVSTLELGDSALYLCASSDIRTGTGAGYTFGSGTRLTVV.

The V and J genes are TRBV24-1 and TRBJ2-7; maybe TRBD2 (6 bases). V was clipped by 5 bases and J by 1 base, with 14 bases between them. There are 15 residues in the CDR3. The germline V gene has CDR1 KGHDR and CDR2 SFDVKD. Written as DNA, the CDR3 is TGTGCCACCAGTGCCGCCGGGAGTGGATCCTACGAGCAGTACTTC. This encodes CATSAAGSGSYEQYF.

The V and J genes are TRBV28 and TRBJ1-3; perhaps TRBD1 as D (5 bases). Germline values: CDR1 MDHEN, CDR2 SYDVKM. V was trimmed by 6 bases and J by 4 bases, leaving 13 bases between them. CDR3 length: 14 amino acids. Written as DNA, the CDR3 is TGTGCCAGCAGGCGGGGGACGGTAGGAAACACCATATATTTT. The encoded protein is CASRRGTVGNTIYF.

This sequence joins TRBV2 and TRBJ2-5, with 8 bases matching TRBD2. CDR1 and CDR2 (germline): SNHLY, FYNNEI. CDR3 length: 16 amino acids. V lost 2 bases to trimming and J lost 6 bases; unmatched junction nucleotides: 11. For the CDR3, the DNA is TGTGCCAGCAGTGAATCGAGTCTAGCGGGTCATCAGACCCAGTACTTC. Translation: CASSESSLAGHQTQYF.

The chain employs TRBV3-1 (or the pseudogene TRBV3-2) and TRBJ1-1; 10 positions agree with TRBD1. V was clipped by 3 bases and J by 6 bases; unmatched bases: 4. The germline V gene has CDR1 LGHDT and CDR2 YNNKEL (reference sequence). The length of the CDR3 is 14 residues. This chain's CDR3 is CASSQTGGFAEAFF. The CDR3 bases are TGTGCCAGCAGCCAGACAGGGGGCTTCGCTGAAGCTTTCTTT.

This clone was counted a few times. The rearrangement uses TRBV7-2 and TRBJ2-7; D not certain. CDR1 and CDR2 (germline): SGHTA, FQGNSA. The ends were cut back, 0 bases at V and 4 bases at J, with 16 bases in the middle. The CDR3 spans 16 residues. The CDR3 nucleotides are TGTGCCAGCAGCTTAGCGATTGGCTATACCAGGTACGAGCAGTACTTC. It is translated as CASSLAIGYTRYEQYF.

This chain uses TRBV2 with TRBJ1-6, with 11 bases that match TRBD1. The CDR3 loop spans 16 amino acids. Per germline, CDR1 SNHLY and CDR2 FYNNEI. The ends lost 7 bases at V and 10 bases at J; junction bases unmatched: 12. CDR3 DNA sequence: TGTGCCAGCAACCTGGACAGGGGGCCCACTGGGTCACCCCTCCACTTT. It encodes CASNLDRGPTGSPLHF.